Each of the 20 T cell receptor beta chains below was sequenced from the same sample in a study of STAT5B mutations in CD4+ large granular lymphocyte leukemia. TCRdb's table, derived via immunoSEQ multiplex PCR, lists solely in-frame clones and lacks some. Of some 23,000 clones in the sample, just under 75% were seen once. The sequencing input was CD4+ T cells from blood buffy coats. Receptor source: a human donor in good health.

With regard to this clone: One end of the junction does not line up with germline, which may come from a read error. This same CDR3 is encoded by further DNA sequences in the sample. V usage is TRBV4-2 and J usage is TRBJ1-4; perhaps TRBD1 as D (6 bases). This CDR3 spans 15 amino acids. Looked up from germline, CDR1 is LGHNA and CDR2 is YNFKEQ. CDR3 in amino acids: CASSQDAGASEKLFF. The CDR3 coding sequence is TGTGCCAGTAGCCAAGACGCAGGGGCTAGTGAAAAACTGTTTTTT.

The V and J genes are TRBV15 and TRBJ1-4; D perhaps matches TRBD1 (6 bases). The CDR3 runs to 16 residues. The ends were cut back, 1 base at V and 3 bases at J, with 12 bases in the middle. CDR1 is LNHNV, CDR2 YYDKDF, per germline (reference sequence). CDR3 sequence (DNA): TGTGCCACCAGCAGAGCACCCGGGACACCTAATGAAAAACTGTTTTTT. Translating it yields CATSRAPGTPNEKLFF. Based on the CDR3 plus reference TRBV15 and TRBJ1-4, the full variable domain is DAMVIQNPRYQVTQFGKPVTLSCSQTLNHNVMYWYQQKSSQAPKLLFHYYDKDFNNEADTPDNFQSRRPNTSFCFLDIRSPGLGDTAMYLCATSRAPGTPNEKLFFGSGTQLSVL.

V and J are TRBV15 and TRBJ2-5, with 7 bases aligning to TRBD2. V was pared by 0 bases and J by 5 bases, with 6 bases of the junction left unmatched. Per germline, CDR1 LNHNV and CDR2 YYDKDF (reference sequence). The CDR3 is 15 residues long. CDR3 DNA: TGTGCCACCAGCAGAGAGGGGAGGGCCGCGGAGACCCAGTACTTC. Its translation: CATSREGRAAETQYF.

This chain links TRBV6-5 with TRBJ1-1; D is possibly TRBD1 (6 bases). There are 15 residues in the CDR3. Germline loops: CDR1 MNHEY, CDR2 SVGAGI. Trimming took 4 bases from V and 1 from J, leaving 13 bases between them. The CDR3 DNA reads TGTGCCAGCAGTTTACAGGGAGGGGGGAACACTGAAGCTTTCTTT. Protein sequence: CASSLQGGGNTEAFF.

The chain joins TRBV5-1 to TRBJ2-1; 13 positions match TRBD2. J lost 3 bases, V lost 4 bases, and 7 bases had no gene match. The CDR3 has 17 residues. CDR1 is SGHRS, CDR2 YFSETQ, per germline. CDR3 loop: CASSPGLAGDLYNEQFF. CDR3 nucleotide sequence: TGCGCCAGCAGCCCTGGACTAGCGGGGGATCTCTACAATGAGCAGTTCTTC. Full variable domain (remainder filled in from reference TRBV5-1 and TRBJ2-1): KAGVTQTPRYLIKTRGQQVTLSCSPISGHRSVSWYQQTPGQGLQFLFEYFSETQRNKGNFPGRFSGRQFSNSRSEMNVSTLELGDSALYLCASSPGLAGDLYNEQFFGPGTRLTVL.

The CDR3 sequence is CASSITQATVGQPQHF. The CDR3 DNA reads as TGTGCCAGTAGTATCACACAGGCGACGGTAGGTCAGCCCCAGCATTTT. This chain links TRBV19 with TRBJ1-5; D possibly corresponds to TRBD1 (5 bases). The V end lost 3 bases, the J end lost 6 bases, and 18 bases lay between the germline ends. The germline gives CDR1 LNHDA, CDR2 SQIVND (reference sequence). The length of the CDR3 is 16 residues.

The gene calls are TRBV7-2 and TRBJ2-2; 7 bases align to TRBD1. CDR1 SGHTA and CDR2 FQGNSA come from the germline V gene. Losses at the gene ends were 5 bases for V and 1 base for J; bases not matched to a gene: 7. The CDR3 extends over 16 amino acids. In nucleotides, the CDR3 is TGTGCCAGCAGCCGGGACAGCACCTTGAACACCGGGGAGCTGTTTTTT. It specifies CASSRDSTLNTGELFF.

The chain couples TRBV29-1 to TRBJ1-1; D is perhaps TRBD1 (6 bases). Trimming removed 4 bases from V and 6 bases from J, with 12 bases in between. CDR1 and CDR2 from the germline V gene are SQVTM and ANQGSEA. This CDR3 comprises 12 residues. CDR3 region: CSVVQGIAEAFF. Here the CDR3 DNA reads TGCAGCGTTGTACAGGGTATTGCTGAAGCTTTCTTT. Filled out from reference TRBV29-1 and TRBJ1-1, the complete variable domain reads SAVISQKPSRDICQRGTSLTIQCQVDSQVTMMFWYRQQPGQSLTLIATANQGSEATYESGFVIDKFPISRPNLTFSTLTVSNMSPEDSSIYLCSVVQGIAEAFFGQGTRLTVV.

This chain joins TRBV9 and TRBJ1-2; 9 nucleotides match TRBD1. Germline values: CDR1 SGDLS, CDR2 YYNGEE. This CDR3 region has 17 residues. Losses at the gene ends were 4 bases for V and 0 bases for J; bases not matched to a gene: 10. This chain's CDR3 is CASSTRRGTGTNYGYTF. The CDR3 DNA reads TGTGCCAGCAGCACTCGGAGGGGGACAGGGACTAACTATGGCTACACCTTC.

This sequence joins TRBV19 and TRBJ1-5; TRBD1 might be the D (6 bases). Germline V gene data show CDR1 as LNHDA and CDR2 as SQIVND (reference sequence). The CDR3 has 13 residues. The ends were cut back, 10 bases at V and 4 bases at J, with 14 bases in the middle. This chain's CDR3 is CATWDTQNQPQHF. The CDR3 DNA is TGTGCCACTTGGGACACCCAAAATCAGCCCCAGCATTTT.

This clone came up once. The chain joins TRBV28 to TRBJ2-5, with TRBD1 matching 7 bases. The DNA end is a closer match to TRBJ2-7, so the J assignment may be wrong. The germline V gene has CDR1 MDHEN and CDR2 SYDVKM. The CDR3 has 13 amino acids. The CDR3 DNA reads TGTGCCAGCCAAGGGGGCGGATCCTACGAGCAGTACTTC. Translating it yields CASQGGGSYEQYF.

In this sample, this clone turned up once. V gene TRBV9 combines with J gene TRBJ2-3; D unclear. Trimming shortened V by 0 bases and J by 0 bases, and 8 bases separated the two germline ends. Germline V gene sequence: CDR1 SGDLS, CDR2 YYNGEE. The CDR3 covers 15 residues. CDR3 coding DNA: TGTGCCAGCAGCGTAGGAGGTTCTAGCACAGATACGCAGTATTTT. Amino acid sequence: CASSVGGSSTDTQYF. Variable domain in full (rest from reference TRBV9 and TRBJ2-3): DSGVTQTPKHLITATGQRVTLRCSPRSGDLSVYWYQQSLDQGLQFLIQYYNGEERAKGNILERFSAQQFPDLHSELNLSSLELGDSALYFCASSVGGSSTDTQYFGPGTRLTVL.

This chain connects TRBV29-1 to TRBJ2-7, with 7 bases aligning to TRBD2. V gave up 6 bases and J gave up 0 bases; unmatched junction bases: 5. The germline CDR1 and CDR2 sequences are SQVTM and ANQGSEA. This CDR3 has 13 amino acids. The CDR3, as DNA: TGCAGCGTGGACGCTAGCGGCTCCTACGAGCAGTACTTC. It specifies CSVDASGSYEQYF.

The J gene is TRBJ2-3, the V gene TRBV28; no reliable D call. V was cut by 8 bases and J by 3 bases, with 6 bases left in between. This CDR3 has 11 amino acids. Germline V lookup: CDR1 MDHEN, CDR2 SYDVKM. The CDR3 sequence: CASRWTDTQYF. The DNA for the CDR3 is TGTGCCAGCCGTTGGACAGATACGCAGTATTTT.

This clone has only one observation. This chain links TRBV6-1 with TRBJ2-1; TRBD2 might be the D (6 bases). The CDR3 is made up of 15 amino acids. Germline values: CDR1 MNHNS, CDR2 SASEGT. V dropped 6 bases and J dropped 0 bases, with 12 bases sitting between them. The CDR3 nucleotides are TGTGCCAGCAGAGAGCGGGCGGGCTCCTACAATGAGCAGTTCTTC. Its translation: CASRERAGSYNEQFF.

The J gene is TRBJ1-1, the V gene TRBV7-2; TRBD1 aligns across 8 bases. The junction had 8 bases not matched to a gene; V was cut back by 4 bases and J by 4 bases. Germline loops: CDR1 SGHTA, CDR2 FQGNSA. The CDR3 spans 15 residues. The CDR3 bases are TGTGCCAGCAGCTGGCAGGGGGCTCGAGTCACTGAAGCTTTCTTT. Translated, it gives CASSWQGARVTEAFF. The full variable domain, in which reference TRBV7-2 and TRBJ1-1 provide the parts outside the CDR3, is GAGVSQSPSNKVTEKGKDVELRCDPISGHTALYWYRQSLGQGLEFLIYFQGNSAPDKSGLPSDRFSAERTGGSVSTLTIQRTQQEDSAVYLCASSWQGARVTEAFFGQGTRLTVV.

The chain recombines TRBV27 with TRBJ2-3; 14 bases map to TRBD2. Looked up from germline, CDR1 is MNHEY and CDR2 is SMNVEV (reference sequence). The V gene end was trimmed by 2 bases and the J gene end by 0 bases; junction bases not matched to a gene: 7. The CDR3 totals 19 residues. CDR3 bases: TGTGCCAGCAGTTTACTCCGGACTAGCGGGAGGACTAGCACAGATACGCAGTATTTT. Translation gives CASSLLRTSGRTSTDTQYF.

The chain has TRBV19 and TRBJ2-7; perhaps TRBD1 as D (5 bases). Germline CDR1 reads LNHDA; CDR2 reads SQIVND (reference sequence). The CDR3 consists of 16 residues. The germline V and J ends were trimmed by 0 bases and 3 bases, with 15 bases remaining between them. CDR3 DNA: TGTGCCAGTAGTATAGAAGGGGCCGCACCCCACTACGAGCAGTACTTC. Protein product: CASSIEGAAPHYEQYF.

The J gene is TRBJ1-2, the V gene TRBV5-1; 8 bases match TRBD1. The V segment lost 5 bases and the J segment 4 bases; nucleotides outside the gene matches: 7. The CDR3 has 14 residues. Germline assignment: CDR1 SGHRS and CDR2 YFSETQ. CDR3 loop: CASRPDRGGYGYTF. The CDR3 DNA is TGCGCCAGCAGGCCTGACAGGGGTGGCTATGGCTACACCTTC.

The chain carries TRBV28 and TRBJ2-2; TRBD2 is a possible D gene (6 bases). The CDR3 runs 17 residues. V dropped 6 bases and J dropped 2 bases, with 19 bases sitting between them. Germline-derived CDR1 and CDR2 are MDHEN and SYDVKM. The CDR3 DNA sequence: TGTGCCAGCAGCCTAGTCTGGACTATGAAAAACACCGGGGAGCTGTTTTTT. Protein sequence: CASSLVWTMKNTGELFF. The variable domain in full, with the rest retrieved from reference TRBV28 and TRBJ2-2, is DVKVTQSSRYLVKRTGEKVFLECVQDMDHENMFWYRQDPGLGLRLIYFSYDVKMKEKGDIPEGYSVSREKKERFSLILESASTNQTSMYLCASSLVWTMKNTGELFFGEGSRLTVL.